The T cell receptor (beta chain) under discussion was sequenced for a study of blood T cells in healthy people across ages. The second PCR ran roughly 6 to 11 cycles with a sample-barcoded 5' primer and J-beta primers. Template switching added a 12-random-nucleotide identifier to every cDNA molecule. TCRdb reprocessed the 5' RACE reads with MiXCR, giving one entry per CDR3 protein. The sample contains about 1.4 million distinct CDR3 sequences, around 59% of which appear only once. Findings of the study overall: Long-lived donors exceeded aged donors in naive CD4+ cells and diversity. A roughly linear fall in TCR beta diversity per million T cells was seen with increasing age.

Russia was home to the donors, healthy Caucasian individuals aged roughly 6 to 90. In the case of this clonotype: Its matching antigen is unknown.

The V gene's germline CDR1 is MNHEY and CDR2 SVGAGI. The CDR3 covers 15 residues. Trimming pared 7 bases from V and 6 bases from J, leaving 21 bases between. The source material was blood. The chain joins TRBV6-5 to TRBJ1-2; D is undetermined. This clonotype originated in a man aged 18 to 29 in good health. This chain's CDR3 is CASTTPGRPPDGYTF. The CDR3 bases are TGTGCCAGCACCACCCCGGGGAGGCCCCCTGATGGCTACACCTTC.